The subject of this entry is one TCR beta chain. V was clipped by 1 base and J by 6 bases, with 13 bases between them. Germline V gene lookup returns CDR1 SEHNR and CDR2 FQNEAQ (reference sequence). The CDR3 is 15 residues long. This record belongs to a study of shared clonotypes between healthy human individuals. The assay was immunoSEQ multiplex PCR, and TCRdb's table has in-frame clones only and misses some. The repertoire holds approximately 2.3 million clones, with 85% to 95% as singletons. Sequenced: naive CD4+ T cells from PBMCs. The subset was: CD45RA+ positively selected. This chain uses TRBV7-9 with TRBJ2-1; the D gene is possibly TRBD2 (6 bases). The TCR originated in a man between 18 and 35 years old in good health. Some clones in this sample may be carry-over from other donors' samples. The CDR3 DNA reads as TGTGCCAGCAGCTTAGTCTCCGGGGGTACCAATGAGCAGTTCTTC. Protein product: CASSLVSGGTNEQFF.